The rows below give T cell receptor beta chains drawn from one sample of a study of cytomegalovirus exposure and HLA in healthy donors. Sequenced by immunoSEQ multiplex PCR; TCRdb stores in-frame clones only, minus some. The sample shows about 170,000 clones, over 60% of them seen only once. Sample: PBMCs. All receptors come from a female donor in good health and CMV-seronegative. Both conserved end residues are part of each CDR3. The D gene is left open where the match is weak. Clone size is not always given. Where it is, it says once, few, many or a class for expanded clones.

>TRBV6-5|-|TRBJ2-7|-
TGTGCCAGCAGGAGGGACACGGCCTACTACGAGCAGTACTTC
CASRRDTAYYEQYF
>TRBV7-7|TRBD2|TRBJ2-7|-
TGTGCTAGCAGCCCCGGGACTAGCGGGGGCTACGAGCAGTACTTC
CASSPGTSGGYEQYF
>TRBV7-9|TRBD1|TRBJ1-2|-
TGTGCCAGCAGCCTACAGGGGAGAGGCCACCCCGTCTCATATGGCTACACCTTC
CASSLQGRGHPVSYGYTF
>TRBV5-4|TRBD1|TRBJ2-1|-
TGTGCCAGCAGCCCGGACAGGGTGAGGAATGAGCAGTTCTTC
CASSPDRVRNEQFF
>TRBV19|-|TRBJ2-5|-
TGTGCCAGTAGTAGTACCCCTAGGGAGACCCAGTACTTC
CASSSTPRETQYF
>TRBV19|-|TRBJ1-1|-
TGTGCCAGTAGCGTCTTGTTGAACACTGAAGCTTTCTTT
CASSVLLNTEAFF
>TRBV28|-|TRBJ1-5|-
TGTGCCAGCAGTTTAGGCGGGGGTGGGGGTAGTCAGCCCCAGCATTTT
CASSLGGGGGSQPQHF
>TRBV10-3|-|TRBJ1-1|-
TGTGCCATCAGTGAAGAGGGAAACACTGAAGCTTTCTTT
CAISEEGNTEAFF
>TRBV27|-|TRBJ2-7|few
TGTGCCAGCAGTTCTACTATGGTCGAGCAGTACTTC
CASSSTMVEQYF
>TRBV6-5|TRBD1|TRBJ1-2|-
TGTGCCAGCAGGGACTCAACCCCGGGACAGGGCTACACCTTC
CASRDSTPGQGYTF
>TRBV30|-|TRBJ2-3|few
TGTGCCTGGAGTGTACTCTCAAATACGCAGTATTTT
CAWSVLSNTQYF
>TRBV2|-|TRBJ2-7|-
TGTGCCAGCACCTTCTCAGGTTCCTACGAGCAGTACTTC
CASTFSGSYEQYF
>TRBV7-9|-|TRBJ2-3|-
TGTGCCAGCATGGGAGGTTTAATCACAGATACGCAGTATTTT
CASMGGLITDTQYF
>TRBV2|TRBD1|TRBJ1-5|once
TGTGCCAGCAGTGATTTTGGACAGGGGAGAATAGCCCAGCATTTT
CASSDFGQGRIAQHF
>TRBV6-1|-|TRBJ1-5|-
TGTGCCAGCAGTGACAGGGTTGGGGATCAGCCCCAGCATTTT
CASSDRVGDQPQHF
>TRBV9|-|TRBJ2-1|-
TGTGCCAGCACTAAACAGGGCAATGGCTACAATGAGCAGTTCTTC
CASTKQGNGYNEQFF
>TRBV6-1|TRBD1|TRBJ2-1|few
TGTGCCAGCAGTAGAGGACAGGGACGAAATGAGCAGTTCTTC
CASSRGQGRNEQFF
>TRBV4-1|-|TRBJ1-4|-
TGCGCCAGCAGCCCCCGGTTCAGGGGATCTAATGAAAAACTGTTTTTT
CASSPRFRGSNEKLFF
>TRBV5-6|TRBD1|TRBJ1-2|-
TGTGCCAGCACCCTCTATTTCTCACGGTCGGACAGGGGGCGAGAGGGCTACACCTTC
CASTLYFSRSDRGREGYTF